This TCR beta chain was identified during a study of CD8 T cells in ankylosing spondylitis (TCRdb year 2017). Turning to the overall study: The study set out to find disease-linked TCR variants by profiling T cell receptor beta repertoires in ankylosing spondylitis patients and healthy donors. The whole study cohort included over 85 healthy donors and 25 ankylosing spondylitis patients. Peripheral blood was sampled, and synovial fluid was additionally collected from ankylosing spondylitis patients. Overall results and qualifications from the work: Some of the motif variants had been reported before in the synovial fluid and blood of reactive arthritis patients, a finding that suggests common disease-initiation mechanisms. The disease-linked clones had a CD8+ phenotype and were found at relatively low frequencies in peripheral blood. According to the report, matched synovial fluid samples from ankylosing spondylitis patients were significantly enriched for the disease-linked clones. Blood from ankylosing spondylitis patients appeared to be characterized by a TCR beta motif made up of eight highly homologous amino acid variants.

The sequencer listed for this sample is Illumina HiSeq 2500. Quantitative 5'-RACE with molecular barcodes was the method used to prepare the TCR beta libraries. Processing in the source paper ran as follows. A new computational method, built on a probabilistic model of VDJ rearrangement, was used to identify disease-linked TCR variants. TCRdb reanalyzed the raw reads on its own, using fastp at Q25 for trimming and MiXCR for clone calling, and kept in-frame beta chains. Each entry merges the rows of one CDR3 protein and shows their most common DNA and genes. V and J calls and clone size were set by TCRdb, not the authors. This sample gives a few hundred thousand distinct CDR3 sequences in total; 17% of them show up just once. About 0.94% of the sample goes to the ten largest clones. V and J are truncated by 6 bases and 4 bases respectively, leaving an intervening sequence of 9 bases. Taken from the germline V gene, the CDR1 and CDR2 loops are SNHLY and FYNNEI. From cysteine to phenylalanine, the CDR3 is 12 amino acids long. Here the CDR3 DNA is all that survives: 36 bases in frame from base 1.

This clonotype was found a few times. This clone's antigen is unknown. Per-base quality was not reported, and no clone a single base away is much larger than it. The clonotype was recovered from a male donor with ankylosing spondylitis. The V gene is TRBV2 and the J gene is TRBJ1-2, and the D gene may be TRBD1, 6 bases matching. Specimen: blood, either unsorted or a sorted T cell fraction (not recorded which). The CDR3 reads CASRVDSYGYTF. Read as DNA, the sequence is TGTGCCAGCAGAGTGGACAGCTATGGCTACACCTTC.